A single sample is the source of the 26 T cell receptor beta chains below, sequenced in a study of graft-versus-host responses after intestinal transplantation. Method: immunoSEQ multiplex PCR; TCRdb's copy keeps in-frame clones and lacks some. The sample carries nearly 100,000 clones, 75% to 95% recorded once. This material consisted of PBMCs, taken roughly 68 weeks after intestinal transplant. The source of these receptors is a human patient who received an intestinal transplant, so some T cells may come from the graft donor.

Here the CDR3 DNA reads TGCGCCAGCAGCCAGAGCAGGACTGAAGCTTTCTTT. Its translation is CASSQSRTEAFF. This chain connects TRBV5-1 to TRBJ1-1; no firm D call. The CDR3 consists of 12 residues. Looked up from germline, CDR1 is SGHRS and CDR2 is YFSETQ. Trimming took off 4 bases at V and 5 bases at J, with 9 bases between the two ends.

The rearrangement uses TRBV7-2 and TRBJ2-7; D remains ambiguous. V was clipped by 4 bases and J by 4 bases, with 8 bases between them. Germline V CDR1 and CDR2: SGHTA, FQGNSA. This CDR3 contains 12 residues. CDR3 coding DNA: TGTGCCAGCAGCTCAGGCCCGTACGAGCAGTACTTC. This codes for CASSSGPYEQYF.

The chain combines TRBV10-1 with TRBJ2-5; D is possibly TRBD2 (6 bases). The ends were cut back, 8 bases at V and 5 bases at J, with 15 bases in the middle. The CDR3 spans 13 residues. CDR1 WNHNN and CDR2 SYGVQD come from the germline V gene (reference sequence). CDR3 DNA: TGCGCCAGCTCCCGGGACTTAACGGAGACCCAGTACTTC. Translated: CASSRDLTETQYF.

The chain joins TRBV9 to TRBJ2-1; 9 bases match TRBD2. This CDR3 spans 15 amino acids. Germline loops: CDR1 SGDLS, CDR2 YYNGEE. V was clipped by 7 bases and J by 0 bases; unmatched bases: 5. The CDR3 reads CASGPRGGSYNEQFF. The CDR3 DNA is TGTGCCAGCGGCCCGCGGGGGGGCTCCTACAATGAGCAGTTCTTC.

This clone has only one observation. The V gene is TRBV5-8, the J gene TRBJ2-7; D is possibly TRBD1 (6 bases). Germline lookup yields CDR1 SGHTS and CDR2 YDEGEE. The CDR3 length is 10 residues. Trimming pared 9 bases from V and 3 bases from J, leaving 7 bases between. The CDR3 here is CATDSYEQYF. The CDR3 coding sequence is TGTGCCACGGACAGCTACGAGCAGTACTTC. The full variable domain, in which reference TRBV5-8 and TRBJ2-7 provide the parts outside the CDR3, is EAGVTQSPTHLIKTRGQQATLRCSPISGHTSVYWYQQALGLGLQFLLWYDEGEERNRGNFPPRFSGRQFPNYSSELNVNALELEDSALYLCATDSYEQYFGPGTRLTVT.

The CDR3 DNA sequence: TGTGCCAGCAGCTCCAGCGGGGGGGCTTGGGAGCAGTTCTTC. It specifies CASSSSGGAWEQFF. The chain uses TRBV13 and TRBJ2-1; 10 nucleotides match TRBD2. Per the germline V gene, CDR1 is PRHDT and CDR2 is FYEKMQ (reference sequence). This CDR3 has 14 amino acids. V shed 4 bases and J 10 bases; nucleotides not matched to a gene: 7. The complete variable domain, with remaining parts taken from reference TRBV13 and TRBJ2-1, reads AAGVIQSPRHLIKEKRETATLKCYPIPRHDTVYWYQQGPGQDPQFLISFYEKMQSDKGSIPDRFSAQQFSDYHSELNMSSLELGDSALYFCASSSSGGAWEQFFGPGTRLTVL.

V gene TRBV10-3 combines with J gene TRBJ2-7, with no clear D. V was trimmed by 0 bases and J by 4 bases, leaving 10 bases between them. CDR1 is ENHRY and CDR2 is SYGVKD in the germline V gene. The CDR3 totals 14 residues. The CDR3: CAISESMAKYEQYF. For the CDR3, the DNA is TGTGCCATCAGTGAGTCGATGGCGAAGTACGAGCAGTACTTC.

The chain joins TRBV7-6 to TRBJ1-4; no definite D call. CDR3 length: 14 amino acids. Trimming pared 1 base from V and 0 bases from J, leaving 3 bases between. Looked up from germline, CDR1 is SGHVS and CDR2 is FNYEAQ. The CDR3 spells CASSLEATNEKLFF. In nucleotides, the CDR3 is TGTGCCAGCAGCTTAGAAGCAACTAATGAAAAACTGTTTTTT.

This chain connects TRBV4-1 to TRBJ1-1; D perhaps matches TRBD1 (6 bases). Trimming took off 0 bases at V and 4 bases at J, with 9 bases between the two ends. Germline-derived CDR1 and CDR2 are MGHRA and YSYEKL. There are 14 residues in the CDR3. CDR3 in amino acids: CASSQDPGATEAFF. The CDR3 DNA reads as TGCGCCAGCAGCCAAGACCCAGGGGCCACTGAAGCTTTCTTT.

This chain links TRBV9 with TRBJ1-1; D call uncertain. Germline-derived CDR1 and CDR2 are SGDLS and YYNGEE. Trimming pared 6 bases from V and 1 base from J, leaving 10 bases between. CDR3 length: 13 amino acids. This CDR3 is CASTQEGNTEAFF. CDR3 nucleotides: TGTGCCAGCACCCAAGAGGGGAACACTGAAGCTTTCTTT.

The rearrangement links TRBV11-2 to TRBJ2-7, with a weak D call TRBD2 (5 bases). V lost 3 bases to trimming and J lost 0 bases, with 9 bases between them. The CDR3 loop spans 14 amino acids. Germline V lookup: CDR1 SGHAT, CDR2 FQNNGV. In nucleotides, the CDR3 is TGTGCCAGCAGCTTTGAGGGCTCCTCCTACGAGCAGTACTTC. This encodes CASSFEGSSYEQYF.

The V gene is TRBV6-6, the J gene TRBJ1-3; D is possibly TRBD1 (5 bases). The V end was cut by 6 bases, the J end by 4 bases, with 16 bases between. This CDR3 has 15 amino acids. Germline V gene lookup returns CDR1 MNHNY and CDR2 SVGAGI (reference sequence). The CDR3 spells CASRPEGTRGNTIYF. The CDR3 coding sequence is TGTGCCAGCAGACCCGAGGGGACTAGAGGAAACACCATATATTTT.

The CDR3 DNA reads as TGTGCCAGCAGCGTAACTAGCGGGGCCACAGATACGCAGTATTTT. Residues: CASSVTSGATDTQYF. The chain combines TRBV9 with TRBJ2-3; the match to TRBD2 covers 10 bases. The CDR3 is 15 amino acids. Per germline, CDR1 SGDLS and CDR2 YYNGEE. Trimming at V came to 1 base and at J to 2 bases, leaving 1 base not matched to a gene.

This chain uses TRBV6-5 with TRBJ1-1, with D possibly being TRBD1 (6 bases). Trimming removed 3 bases from V and 3 bases from J, with 11 bases in between. There are 14 residues in the CDR3. Germline V CDR1 and CDR2: MNHEY, SVGAGI. CDR3 nucleotide sequence: TGTGCCAGCAGTTATGGGGGGGCCTACACTGAAGCTTTCTTT. This encodes CASSYGGAYTEAFF.

The rearrangement links TRBV10-3 to TRBJ2-7; D remains ambiguous. This CDR3 is 14 amino acids long. V lost 5 bases to trimming and J lost 3 bases, with 14 bases between them. Germline V gives CDR1 ENHRY, CDR2 SYGVKD. CDR3 region: CAISQNGLVYEQYF. As DNA, the CDR3 is TGTGCCATCAGTCAGAACGGTTTGGTCTACGAGCAGTACTTC.

This chain joins TRBV6-5 and TRBJ1-5; 7 bases agree with TRBD1. This CDR3 spans 14 amino acids. Unmatched junction bases numbered 1, after V lost 0 bases and J lost 5 bases. CDR1 MNHEY and CDR2 SVGAGI come from the germline V gene. The chain's CDR3 is CASSYSGQHQPQHF. CDR3 nucleotide sequence: TGTGCCAGCAGTTACTCGGGACAGCATCAGCCCCAGCATTTT.

The CDR3 bases are TGTGCCATCAGTGTGGGGCAGAGGAATTCACCCCTCCACTTT. Protein product: CAISVGQRNSPLHF. The rearrangement links TRBV10-3 to TRBJ1-6, with TRBD1 as a possible D gene (5 bases). Germline assignment: CDR1 ENHRY and CDR2 SYGVKD. This CDR3 is 14 amino acids long. V dropped 4 bases and J dropped 7 bases, with 11 bases sitting between them.

V is TRBV6-1 and J is TRBJ1-6; 9 nucleotides line up with TRBD1. V was pared by 6 bases and J by 9 bases, with 6 bases of the junction left unmatched. From germline, CDR1 is MNHNS and CDR2 SASEGT. CDR3 length equals 14 residues. CDR3 residues: CASSPTGGSSPLHF. The CDR3 nucleotides are TGTGCCAGCAGCCCGACAGGGGGTAGTTCACCCCTCCACTTT.

This clone was observed a few times. In DNA, the CDR3 is TGTGCCAGCAGTCAGCAGAAGCCCCAGCATTTT. Translated: CASSQQKPQHF. V usage is TRBV6-1 and J usage is TRBJ1-5; unclear D gene. The CDR3 spans 11 residues. CDR1 and CDR2 (germline): MNHNS, SASEGT. The V end was cut by 5 bases, the J end by 8 bases, with 7 bases between.

The chain joins TRBV6-5 to TRBJ1-1; D might be TRBD1 (6 bases). This CDR3 has 13 residues. Trimming took 5 bases from V and 1 from J, leaving 8 bases between them. Germline V gene lookup returns CDR1 MNHEY and CDR2 SVGAGI. In DNA, the CDR3 is TGTGCCAGCAGTCTACAGGGGAACACTGAAGCTTTCTTT. Residues: CASSLQGNTEAFF.

In regard to this clone: The same CDR3 can be traced to other DNA sequences in this sample. The chain has TRBV18 and TRBJ2-7; D gene uncertain. Germline V lookup: CDR1 KGHSH, CDR2 LQKENI. This CDR3 region has 12 residues. Trimming stripped 6 bases from V and 0 bases from J, with 6 bases between. The CDR3 DNA is TGTGCCAGCTCGCCTGACTCCTACGAGCAGTACTTC. It yields the protein CASSPDSYEQYF.

The rearrangement links TRBV9 to TRBJ2-3, with D hard to call. Germline CDR1 is SGDLS and CDR2 is YYNGEE. The CDR3 loop spans 15 amino acids. The germline V and J ends were trimmed by 4 bases and 0 bases, with 12 bases remaining between them. The CDR3 DNA reads as TGTGCCAGCAGCCCTGACCTCCATAGCACAGATACGCAGTATTTT. Translating gives CASSPDLHSTDTQYF.

The V gene is TRBV5-1, the J gene TRBJ1-3; D is possibly TRBD1 (6 bases). From germline, CDR1 is SGHRS and CDR2 YFSETQ. This CDR3 contains 15 residues. Trimming left V 3 bases short and J 4 bases short, with 14 bases between. The CDR3 DNA sequence: TGCGCCAGCAGCTCCACGGGGGCGAGCGGAAACACCATATATTTT. This gives the protein CASSSTGASGNTIYF.

V gene TRBV6-1 combines with J gene TRBJ1-5; 7 nucleotides agree with TRBD1. Trimming removed 8 bases from V and 0 bases from J; junction bases left unmatched: 7. Germline loops: CDR1 MNHNS, CDR2 SASEGT. The CDR3 sequence is 15 residues long. The CDR3 region is CASFRQGNSNQPQHF. The CDR3, as DNA: TGTGCCAGCTTCCGACAGGGCAATAGCAATCAGCCCCAGCATTTT.

The rearrangement links TRBV29-1 to TRBJ2-1, with D perhaps being TRBD1 or TRBD2 (6 bases each). Germline values: CDR1 SQVTM, CDR2 ANQGSEA. The CDR3 has 15 amino acids. Deletions cut 7 bases from V and 4 bases from J, with 20 bases between. The CDR3 nucleotides are TGCAGCGCTTTAACAGGGCGCGGGGTTTACAATGAGCAGTTCTTC. Protein sequence: CSALTGRGVYNEQFF.

The chain carries TRBV6-1 and TRBJ2-7; TRBD2 aligns across 8 bases. Germline V gene data show CDR1 as MNHNS and CDR2 as SASEGT. The CDR3 is made up of 16 amino acids. J was trimmed by 6 bases and V by 3 bases; bases with no gene match: 13. CDR3 sequence reads: CASSEWAGGGVGEQYF. Written as DNA, the CDR3 is TGTGCCAGCAGTGAGTGGGCCGGGGGGGGCGTAGGCGAGCAGTACTTC.